The clone carrying this TCR beta chain was seen only a few times. This entry is derived from a study of blood T cells in healthy people across ages. A second PCR of roughly 7 to 11 cycles used a sample-barcoded 5' primer and a J-beta primer mix. TCRdb redid the calling of the 5' RACE reads with MiXCR, one entry per CDR3 protein. The sample carries approximately 780,000 distinct CDR3 sequences, approximately 24% recorded once. V was pared by 0 bases and J by 8 bases, with 17 bases between. There are 15 residues in the CDR3. Looked up from germline, CDR1 is SGHRS and CDR2 is YFSETQ. Another study also made use of these data, one on T cells of mothers and their children. That report notes: Mothers and children who were related shared slightly more overlap than unrelated pairs, but not significantly more.

The source material was blood. The receptor comes from a boy aged 5 to 17 in good health. The chain uses TRBV5-1 and TRBJ1-2, with D perhaps TRBD1 (5 bases). The CDR3 DNA reads as TGCGCCAGCAGCTTGGAGGTTCTTCAGGGCAGCGGCTACACCTTC. It specifies CASSLEVLQGSGYTF.